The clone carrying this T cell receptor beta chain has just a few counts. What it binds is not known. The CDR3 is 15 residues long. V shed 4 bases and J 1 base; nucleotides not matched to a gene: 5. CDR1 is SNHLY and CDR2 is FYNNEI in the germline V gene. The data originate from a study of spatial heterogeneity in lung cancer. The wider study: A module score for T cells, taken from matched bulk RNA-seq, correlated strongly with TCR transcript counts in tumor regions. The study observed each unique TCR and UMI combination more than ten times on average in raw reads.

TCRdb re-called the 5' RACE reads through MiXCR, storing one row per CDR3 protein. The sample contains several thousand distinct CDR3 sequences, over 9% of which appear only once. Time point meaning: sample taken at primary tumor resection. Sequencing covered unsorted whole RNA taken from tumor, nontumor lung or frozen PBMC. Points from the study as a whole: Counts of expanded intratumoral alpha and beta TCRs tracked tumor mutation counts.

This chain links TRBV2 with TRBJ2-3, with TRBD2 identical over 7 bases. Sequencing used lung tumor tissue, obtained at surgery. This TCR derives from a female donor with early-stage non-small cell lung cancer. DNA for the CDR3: TGTGCCAGCAGTGGAAGGGGAGGGGGCACAGATACGCAGTATTTT. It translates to CASSGRGGGTDTQYF. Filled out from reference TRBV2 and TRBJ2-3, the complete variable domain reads EPEVTQTPSHQVTQMGQEVILRCVPISNHLYFYWYRQILGQKVEFLVSFYNNEISEKSEIFDDQFSVERPDGSNFTLKIRSTKLEDSAMYFCASSGRGGGTDTQYFGPGTRLTVL.